This TCR beta chain was documented in a study of blood T cell repertoires in COVID-19. Using immunoSEQ multiplex PCR, the repertoire was profiled, and TCRdb retains in-frame clones only, with some absent. The table includes approximately 310,000 clones, roughly 86% detected once. The CDR3 has 15 residues. Per the germline V gene, CDR1 is KGHSH and CDR2 is LQKENI. The V gene lost 4 bases and the J gene lost 3 bases, with 13 bases spanning the gap. The receptor comes from a woman between 50 and 59 years old who had recovered from COVID-19. V usage is TRBV18 and J usage is TRBJ1-3; no firm D call. The material sequenced was peripheral blood. In DNA, the CDR3 is TGTGCCAGCTCACTTTTGGACTCGGGTGGAAACACCATATATTTT. This translates into CASSLLDSGGNTIYF. Full variable domain (rest looked up from reference TRBV18 and TRBJ1-3): NAGVMQNPRHLVRRRGQEARLRCSPMKGHSHVYWYRQLPEEGLKFMVYLQKENIIDESGMPKERFSAEFPKEGPSILRIQQVVRGDSAAYFCASSLLDSGGNTIYFGEGSWLTVV.